This TCR beta chain was identified during a study of response to subunit inactivated influenza vaccine. Whole-study findings and limits: Few new T cells, the authors suggested, are recruited by each seasonal influenza vaccination.

The sample holds a few counts of this clonotype. Its cognate antigen is unknown. This CDR3 is built from 12 residues. V was clipped by 9 bases and J by 7 bases; unmatched bases: 6. Germline V CDR1 and CDR2: MNHEY, SMNVEV (reference sequence). TCRdb itself ran the RT-PCR reads through MiXCR, one entry per CDR3 protein. The sample yields hundreds of thousands of distinct CDR3 sequences, 12% to 15% seen once. The V and J genes are TRBV27 and TRBJ1-2; 9 bases match TRBD1. Sequencing was performed on PBMCs from blood, taken approximately 15 days before vaccination. This sequence was found in a middle-aged man who received an inactivated influenza vaccine. This CDR3 is CASRTGAGGYTF. Here the CDR3 DNA reads TGTGCCAGTAGGACAGGGGCAGGTGGCTACACCTTC.